These T cell receptor beta chains were read from a single sample in a study of cytomegalovirus exposure and HLA in healthy donors. Clones were read by immunoSEQ multiplex PCR, and TCRdb kept only the in-frame ones, dropping some. The repertoire table contains 110,000 to 150,000 clones. Sequencing input: PBMCs. Source of these receptors: a man in his forties in good health and CMV-seronegative. CDR3s include the opening cysteine and the closing phenylalanine or tryptophan.

cdr3_aa,v_call,j_call
CASSDDLVTQYF,TRBV25-1,TRBJ2-3
CASSPYREAFF,TRBV7-2,TRBJ1-1
CASTVKTMNTEAFF,TRBV6-1,TRBJ1-1
CASSFGQEYSNQPQHF,TRBV6-5,TRBJ1-5
CASSPGGTSGGARETQYF,TRBV14,TRBJ2-5
CASSLNGLAGVTDTQYF,TRBV18,TRBJ2-3
CASSLDRGSTDTQYF,TRBV5-1,TRBJ2-3
CASSSTLGRGWGYTF,TRBV7-9,TRBJ1-2
CASIVQAASTDTQYF,TRBV7-2,TRBJ2-3
CASSISGVRGTDTQYF,TRBV19,TRBJ2-3
CSAATGETQYF,TRBV20-1,TRBJ2-5
CASSYGAGLGTDTQYF,TRBV6-6,TRBJ2-3
CASSPDNGYEQYF,TRBV5-1,TRBJ2-7
CASSRQGITSGTNTGELFF,TRBV7-9,TRBJ2-2
CASSPSGGNTEAFF,TRBV23-1,TRBJ1-1
CASSFGGDRFYEQYF,TRBV6-1,TRBJ2-7
CASSYVQGASYEQYF,TRBV6-6,TRBJ2-7
CASSVAELPLEREKLFF,TRBV9,TRBJ1-4